The subject of this entry is one TCR beta chain. Its specificity is not known. CDR3 length equals 12 residues. Germline V gives CDR1 SGHNT, CDR2 YYREEE (reference sequence). The germline V and J ends were trimmed by 4 bases and 12 bases, with 14 bases remaining between them. These data are taken from a study of beta chain features in type 1 diabetes. Whole-study findings and limits: Patients with type 1 diabetes carried fewer insertions and had more deletions at their VDJ junctions. The naive, central memory and Treg TCRB repertoires showed an apparent similarity that was greater among patients than among healthy donors.

Expressed TCRB transcripts were sequenced, since all the RNA that had been isolated was reverse transcribed. Data came from immunoSEQ multiplex PCR; TCRdb stores just in-frame clones and leaves some out. The sample includes just over 450,000 clones, 30% of them seen just once. V usage is TRBV5-4 and J usage is TRBJ2-1, with D possibly being TRBD1 or TRBD2 (5 bases each). The clonotype comes from a young man in good health. The sample consisted of naive CD4+ T cells from blood. CDR3 amino acids: CASSQREGRQFF. Written as DNA, the CDR3 is TGTGCCAGCAGCCAGCGCGAGGGGAGGCAGTTCTTC.